This T cell receptor (beta chain) was sequenced in a study of OX40 agonist ivuxolimab in advanced cancers. Regarding the complete study: Ivuxolimab, which targeted the costimulatory receptor OX40 (CD134), was an agonistic, fully human IgG2 monoclonal antibody. Intravenous ivuxolimab was administered to patients every 2 weeks at six dose levels: 0.01, 0.1, 0.3, 1.5, 3 and 10 mg/kg. Of the 52 patients in dose escalation, some 20 had hepatocellular carcinoma, some 15 had melanoma, 9 had renal cell carcinoma and 9 had head and neck cancer. In the dose-escalation cohort, roughly 82% of patients were male, and the mean age was roughly 60 years with a range of 23 to 79. Prior anti-PD-1, anti-PD-L1 or anti-CTLA-4 therapy was permitted, and 35% to 40% of dose-escalation patients had received checkpoint inhibitors. Partial responses occurred in three dose-escalation patients: two with cutaneous melanoma and one with hepatocellular carcinoma. Peripheral TCRbeta sequencing was intended to test whether TCR sequence diversity was altered and clonal T-cell expansion was caused by ivuxolimab. The paper reports the monotherapy dose-escalation portion (N of about 54 patients) of the phase I ivuxolimab trial.

What the authors observed across the whole study: At doses of 0.1 to 3.0 mg/kg, clonal expansion of both CD4+ and CD8+ blood T cells was observed from baseline to week 6. Low levels of normalized T-cell clonal expansion were also seen in some patients who did not respond. On average, CD8+ T cells showed more expanded clones than CD4+ T cells after ivuxolimab. The antigen specificity of the peripheral T cells that underwent clonal expansion was not determined. In the 0.1-3.0 mg/kg groups, partial responders were among the patients with the lowest normalized peripheral clonal expansion, particularly in CD8+ T cells.

The trial excluded patients who had a history of autoimmune disease or were on systemic immunosuppression. In every dose cohort, peripheral blood was drawn for TCR sequencing at baseline, cycle 4 day 1, and cycle 7 day 1. The samples were taken from a phase I, first-in-human, multicenter, open-label dose-escalation trial of ivuxolimab. Adults with locally advanced or metastatic melanoma, renal cell, hepatocellular, or head and neck squamous cell carcinoma were enrolled in the trial. Before TCR sequencing, CD4+ T cells and CD8+ T cells were sorted from peripheral blood as separate populations. A note on this clone: Its antigen specificity is not known. No quality values exist for individual bases; no much larger clone is one base distant.

Genomic DNA was isolated from the sorted cells so that the TCRbeta CDR3 region could be sequenced. TCRbeta CDR3 regions were sequenced using the immunoSEQ Assay. Sourced from immuneACCESS, this table was stored by TCRdb with only in-frame sequences that have V and J called. A share of the clones is absent; for the studies checked, an unresolved V gene accounts for under half, and the remainder has no known explanation. The sample table contains 70,000 to 95,000 clones; only one count was recorded for approximately 91% of them. The ten most abundant clones make up 10% to 15% of the sample. The CDR3 goes from the cysteine to the phenylalanine over 13 residues. Only the CDR3 portion is preserved as DNA: 39 bases, with reading frame beginning at the first base. Sequences SGHTA (CDR1) and FQGNSA (CDR2) are obtained from the germline V gene. V is pared back by 2 bases and J by 5 bases, with 10 bases lying between the germline termini.

This sequence originates from an adult with an advanced solid tumor such as melanoma, head and neck, liver or kidney cancer. The source was CD4+ or CD8+ T cells sorted from blood, collected in a trial of the OX40 agonist ivuxolimab. Here the chain combines TRBV7-2 and TRBJ2-7; possibly the D gene is TRBD1, per 5 matching bases. The DNA sequence follows: TGTGCCAGCAGCTTACGACAGTCCCACGAGCAGTACTTC. This gives the protein CASSLRQSHEQYF. With all but the CDR3 taken from the reference TRBV7-2 and TRBJ2-7 genes, the full variable domain is: GAGVSQSPSNKVTEKGKDVELRCDPISGHTALYWYRQSLGQGLEFLIYFQGNSAPDKSGLPSDRFSAERTGGSVSTLTIQRTQQEDSAVYLCASSLRQSHEQYFGPGTRLTVT.